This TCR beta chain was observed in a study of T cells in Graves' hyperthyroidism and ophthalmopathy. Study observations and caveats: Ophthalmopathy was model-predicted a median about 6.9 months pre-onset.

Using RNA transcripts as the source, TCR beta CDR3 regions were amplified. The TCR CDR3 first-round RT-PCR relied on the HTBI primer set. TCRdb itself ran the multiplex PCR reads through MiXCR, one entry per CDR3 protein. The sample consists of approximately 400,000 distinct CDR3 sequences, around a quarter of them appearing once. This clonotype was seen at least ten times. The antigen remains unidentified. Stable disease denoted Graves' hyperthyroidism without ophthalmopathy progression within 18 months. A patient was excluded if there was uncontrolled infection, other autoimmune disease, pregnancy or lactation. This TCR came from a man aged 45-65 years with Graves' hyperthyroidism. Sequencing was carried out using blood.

CDR3 region: CASRLTANTGELFF. DNA of the CDR3: TGTGCCAGCAGATTGACAGCGAACACCGGGGAGCTGTTTTTT. The genes are TRBV12-3 or TRBV12-4 and TRBJ2-2; D possibly corresponds to TRBD1 (5 bases). The CDR3 spans 14 residues. V dropped 6 bases and J dropped 0 bases, with 8 bases sitting between them.